This entry is about one T cell receptor beta chain. Its specificity is unknown. Expressed TCRB transcripts got sequenced, as all isolated RNA was reverse transcribed. Only in-frame clones appear in the TCRdb table, and some are missing; sequencing was by immunoSEQ multiplex PCR. This sample has a few hundred thousand clones; approximately 15% occur once, and the top ten carry 0.017%. The single heparinised draw taken from each donor contained around 100 mL of blood on average. Populations obtained by sorting all exceeded 95% purity. The length of the CDR3 is 18 residues. CDR1 and CDR2 (germline): MNHEY, SMNVEV (reference sequence). Deletions cut 5 bases from V and 2 bases from J, with 24 bases between. The data originate from a study of beta chain features in type 1 diabetes. Study observations and caveats: The question left open here concerned HLA type influencing TCRB rearrangement. TCRB CDR3s from Type 1 diabetes patients were moderately but significantly shorter in all four CD4+ subsets. For patients, the naive, central memory and Treg TCRB repertoires appeared more alike than for healthy donors.

The source material was naive CD4+ T cells from blood. This chain joins TRBV27 and TRBJ2-5; D might be TRBD1 (7 bases). The TCR comes from a man aged 25-45 years with type 1 diabetes. The CDR3, as DNA: TGTGCCAGCAGTCCTCGGGGGACAGCCATTCTGATGCAAGAGACCCAGTACTTC. Its translation: CASSPRGTAILMQETQYF.